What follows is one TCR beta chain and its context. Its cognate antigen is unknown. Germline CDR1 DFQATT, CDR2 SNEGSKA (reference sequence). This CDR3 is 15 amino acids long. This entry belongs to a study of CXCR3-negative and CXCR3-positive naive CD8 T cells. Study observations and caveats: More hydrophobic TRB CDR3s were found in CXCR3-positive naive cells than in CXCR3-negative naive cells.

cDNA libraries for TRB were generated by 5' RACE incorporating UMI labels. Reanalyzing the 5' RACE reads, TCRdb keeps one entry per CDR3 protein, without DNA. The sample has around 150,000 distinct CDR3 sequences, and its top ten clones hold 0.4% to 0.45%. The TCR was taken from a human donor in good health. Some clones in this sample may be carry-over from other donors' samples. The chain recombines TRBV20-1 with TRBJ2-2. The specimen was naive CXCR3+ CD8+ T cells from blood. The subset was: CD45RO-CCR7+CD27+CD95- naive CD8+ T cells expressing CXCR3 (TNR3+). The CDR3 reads CSARDSGLDTGELFF.